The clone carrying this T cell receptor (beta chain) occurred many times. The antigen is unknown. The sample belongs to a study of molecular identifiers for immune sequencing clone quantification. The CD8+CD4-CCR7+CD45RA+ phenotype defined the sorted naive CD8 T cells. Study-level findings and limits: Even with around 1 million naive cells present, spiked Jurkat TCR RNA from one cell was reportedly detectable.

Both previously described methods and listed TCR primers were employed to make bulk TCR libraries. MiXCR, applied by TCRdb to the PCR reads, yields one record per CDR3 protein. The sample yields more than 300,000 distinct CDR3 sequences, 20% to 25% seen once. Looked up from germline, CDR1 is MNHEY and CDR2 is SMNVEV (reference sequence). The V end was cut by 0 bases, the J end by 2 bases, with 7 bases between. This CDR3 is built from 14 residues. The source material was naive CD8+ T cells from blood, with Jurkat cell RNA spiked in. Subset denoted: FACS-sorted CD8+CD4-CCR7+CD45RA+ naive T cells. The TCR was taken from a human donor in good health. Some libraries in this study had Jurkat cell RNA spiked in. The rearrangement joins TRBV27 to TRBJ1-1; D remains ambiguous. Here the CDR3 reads CASSLSVGNTEAFF. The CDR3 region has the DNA TGTGCCAGCAGTTTATCGGTAGGAAACACTGAAGCTTTCTTT.